The present T cell receptor beta chain was sequenced within a study of T cells in Graves' hyperthyroidism and ophthalmopathy. Researchers amplified the TCR beta CDR3 regions from RNA transcripts. The study used the HTBI primer set for a first-round RT-PCR of the TCR CDR3. TCRdb fed the multiplex PCR reads into MiXCR, producing one record per CDR3 protein. Counted here are approximately 530,000 distinct CDR3 sequences, around 20% occurring once; the ten biggest clones make up approximately 50%. This clonotype was seen a few times. V gave up 0 bases and J gave up 0 bases; unmatched junction bases: 8. The CDR3 length is 18 residues. CDR1 LGHNT and CDR2 FRNRAP come from the germline V gene.

The V and J genes are TRBV12-5 and TRBJ1-5; TRBD1 matches at 7 bases. Source material: blood. This clonotype was obtained from a man aged 40-49 years with Graves' ophthalmopathy. This CDR3 is CASGLVLGTDNSNQPQHF. The DNA for the CDR3 is TGTGCTAGTGGTTTGGTACTTGGGACAGATAATAGCAATCAGCCCCAGCATTTT. Full variable domain (remainder filled in from reference TRBV12-5 and TRBJ1-5): DARVTQTPRHKVTEMGQEVTMRCQPILGHNTVFWYRQTMMQGLELLAYFRNRAPLDDSGMPKDRFSAEMPDATLATLKIQPSEPRDSAVYFCASGLVLGTDNSNQPQHFGDGTRLSIL.